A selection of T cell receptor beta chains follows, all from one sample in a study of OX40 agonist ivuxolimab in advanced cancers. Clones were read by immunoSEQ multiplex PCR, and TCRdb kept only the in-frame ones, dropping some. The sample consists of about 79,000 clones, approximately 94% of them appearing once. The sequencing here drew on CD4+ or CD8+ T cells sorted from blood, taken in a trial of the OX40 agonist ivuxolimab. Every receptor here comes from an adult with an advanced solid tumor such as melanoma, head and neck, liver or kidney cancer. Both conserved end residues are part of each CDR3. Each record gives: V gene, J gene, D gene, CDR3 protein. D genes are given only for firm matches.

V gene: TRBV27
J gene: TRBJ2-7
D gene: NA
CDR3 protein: CASASGGGHEQYF

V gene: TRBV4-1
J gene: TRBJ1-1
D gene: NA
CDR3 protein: CASSPARFLNTEAFF

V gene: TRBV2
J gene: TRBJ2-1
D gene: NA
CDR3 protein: CASEGRESYNEQFF

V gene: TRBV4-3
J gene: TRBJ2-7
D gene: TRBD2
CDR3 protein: CASSLFGTSGYEQYF

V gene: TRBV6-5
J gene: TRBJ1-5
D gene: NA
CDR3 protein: CASSYSISGPQHF

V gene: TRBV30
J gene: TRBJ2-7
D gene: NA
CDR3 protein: CAWSIFNDNYEQYF

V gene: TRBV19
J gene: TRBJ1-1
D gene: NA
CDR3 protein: CASSIGMGALNTEAFF

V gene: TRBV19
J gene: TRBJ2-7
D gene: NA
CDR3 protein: CASSISLGRDEQYF

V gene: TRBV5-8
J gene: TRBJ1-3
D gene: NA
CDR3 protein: CASSPRGDGNTIYF

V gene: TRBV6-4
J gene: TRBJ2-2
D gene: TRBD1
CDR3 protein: CASSDRADTGELFF

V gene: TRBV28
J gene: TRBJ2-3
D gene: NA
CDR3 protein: CASSPQGSTDTQYF

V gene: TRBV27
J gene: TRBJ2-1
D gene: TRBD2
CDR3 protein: CASSSGLAGGPSGEQFF

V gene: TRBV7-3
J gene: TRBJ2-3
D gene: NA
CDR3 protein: CASSPTSSTDTQYF

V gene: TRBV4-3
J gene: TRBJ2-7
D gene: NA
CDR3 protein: CASSQSLRGYEQYF

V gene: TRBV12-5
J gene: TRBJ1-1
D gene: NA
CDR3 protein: CASGLWGTEAFF

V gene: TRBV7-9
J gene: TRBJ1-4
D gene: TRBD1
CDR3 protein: CASSLLGGGNEKLFF

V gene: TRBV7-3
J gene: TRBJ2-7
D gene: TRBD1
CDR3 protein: CASSPGQGDEQYF

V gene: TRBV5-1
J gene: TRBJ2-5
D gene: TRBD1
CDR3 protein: CASSHPGQAQETQYF

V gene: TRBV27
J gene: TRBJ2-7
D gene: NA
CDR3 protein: CASSFQGGFDEQYF

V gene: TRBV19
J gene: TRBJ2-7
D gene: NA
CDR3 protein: CASTQASGGVEQYF

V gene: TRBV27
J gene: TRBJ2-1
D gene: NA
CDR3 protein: CASSSELSSYNEQFF

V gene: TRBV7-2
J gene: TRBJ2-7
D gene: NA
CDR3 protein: CASSSLGPSYEQYF

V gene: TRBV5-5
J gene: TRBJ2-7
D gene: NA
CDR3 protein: CASSLVDSPYEQYF

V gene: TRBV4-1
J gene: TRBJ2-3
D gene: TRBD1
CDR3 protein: CASSHTTGESTDTQYF

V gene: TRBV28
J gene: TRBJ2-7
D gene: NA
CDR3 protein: CASSHLFRVDTYEQYF

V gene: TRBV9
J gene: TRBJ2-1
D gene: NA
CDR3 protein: CASSPHDEQFF

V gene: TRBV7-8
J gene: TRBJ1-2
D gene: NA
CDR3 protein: CASSLGYGVPVDGYTF

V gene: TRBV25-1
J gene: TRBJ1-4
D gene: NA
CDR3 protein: CATQGFSEKLFF

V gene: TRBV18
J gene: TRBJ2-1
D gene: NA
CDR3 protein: CASGPGNDEQFF

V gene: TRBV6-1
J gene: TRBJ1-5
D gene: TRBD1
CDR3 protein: CASSDQEGAGNQPQHF

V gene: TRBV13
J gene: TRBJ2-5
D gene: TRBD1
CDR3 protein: CASSSGNRGETQYF

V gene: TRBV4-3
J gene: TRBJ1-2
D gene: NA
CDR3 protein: CASSPGRQQYYGYTF

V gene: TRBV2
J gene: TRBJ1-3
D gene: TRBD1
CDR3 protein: CASRADRASGNTIYF

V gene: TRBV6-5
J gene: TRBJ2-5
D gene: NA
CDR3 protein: CASSYSRDFFETQYF

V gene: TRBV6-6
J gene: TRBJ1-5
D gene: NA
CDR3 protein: CASREKGNQPQHF

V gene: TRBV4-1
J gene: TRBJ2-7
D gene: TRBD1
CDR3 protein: CASSLLWGQGAGEQYF

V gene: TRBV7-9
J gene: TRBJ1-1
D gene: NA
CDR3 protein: CASSPPGVGGTEAFF